The 22 T cell receptor beta chains given below trace back to one sample, sequenced in a study of T cell changes during pregnancy in multiple sclerosis. The assay was immunoSEQ multiplex PCR, and TCRdb's table has in-frame clones only and misses some. The table shows tens of thousands of clones, with less than 90% occurring only once. Sequences were derived from peripheral blood, sampled before pregnancy. These receptor sequences come from a female donor with multiple sclerosis, enrolled in a pregnancy study.

The gene calls are TRBV5-1 and TRBJ2-5, with D perhaps TRBD2 (5 bases). V shed 4 bases and J shed 3 bases, with 16 bases lying between them. This CDR3 has 15 residues. Per germline, CDR1 SGHRS and CDR2 YFSETQ. In DNA, the CDR3 is TGCGCCAGCAGCCCCGGTTGGGAGTACAAAGAGACCCAGTACTTC. Translated: CASSPGWEYKETQYF.

The genes are TRBV2 and TRBJ2-2; TRBD2 agrees at 10 bases. V shed 4 bases, J shed 4 bases, and the junction held 3 bases outside the gene matches. The CDR3 contains 15 residues. Germline CDR1 SNHLY, CDR2 FYNNEI. CDR3 coding DNA: TGTGCCAGCAGTGGGGTAGCGGGGGGCACCGGGGAGCTGTTTTTT. Protein product: CASSGVAGGTGELFF.

The chain uses TRBV14 and TRBJ1-1; 8 bases are a match to TRBD1. This CDR3 region has 17 residues. Trimming cost V 3 bases and J 0 bases; bases outside gene matches: 9. Germline CDR1 is SGHDN and CDR2 is FVKESK. The CDR3, as DNA: TGTGCCAGCAGCCAGGCCACAGGGGGGGTGATGAACACTGAAGCTTTCTTT. This sequence encodes CASSQATGGVMNTEAFF.

This rearrangement joins TRBV29-1 to TRBJ2-7, with a possible D match to TRBD2 (7 bases). This CDR3 contains 15 residues. CDR1 and CDR2 (germline): SQVTM, ANQGSEA. V was clipped by 0 bases and J by 2 bases, with 14 bases between them. The CDR3 reads CSVEDGRGEAYEQYF. CDR3 nucleotides: TGCAGCGTTGAAGATGGGAGGGGGGAAGCCTACGAGCAGTACTTC.

The gene calls are TRBV27 and TRBJ1-2, with D perhaps TRBD1 (6 bases). Germline CDR1 and CDR2: MNHEY and SMNVEV (reference sequence). This CDR3 comprises 14 residues. The germline V and J ends were trimmed by 3 bases and 5 bases, with 13 bases remaining between them. The CDR3 spells CASSLTGHAYGYTF. CDR3 DNA sequence: TGTGCCAGCAGTTTGACGGGACACGCTTATGGCTACACCTTC.

The chain uses TRBV9 and TRBJ2-1; 8 positions match TRBD2. The CDR3 sequence is 16 residues long. V lost 4 bases and J lost 1; bases outside the gene matches: 7. Germline V gene data show CDR1 as SGDLS and CDR2 as YYNGEE. Written as DNA, the CDR3 is TGTGCCAGCAGCCCGCCGACTAGCGTATCCTACAATGAGCAGTTCTTC. This sequence encodes CASSPPTSVSYNEQFF.

The chain is built from TRBV6-5 and TRBJ1-2; D is ambiguous. The germline gives CDR1 MNHEY, CDR2 SVGAGI. Between the trimmed V and J ends, which lost 6 bases and 2 bases, there was a span of 4 bases. This CDR3 spans 11 amino acids. CDR3 protein: CASRQNYGYTF. The CDR3 bases are TGTGCCAGCAGGCAGAACTATGGCTACACCTTC.

The table lists this clone with a few counts. This chain connects TRBV29-1 to TRBJ2-5, with 9 bases aligning to TRBD1. Germline-derived CDR1 and CDR2 are SQVTM and ANQGSEA. Trimming took 6 bases from V and 6 from J; bases not matched to a gene: 11. The CDR3 is 14 amino acids. For the CDR3, the DNA is TGCAGCGTGGACTTGGGGACAGGGTGGAAGACCCAGTACTTC. Encoded protein: CSVDLGTGWKTQYF.

The chain is built from TRBV7-6 and TRBJ1-2; TRBD1 matches at 9 bases. The CDR3 loop spans 13 amino acids. Germline values: CDR1 SGHVS, CDR2 FNYEAQ. V was pared by 5 bases and J by 7 bases, with 5 bases of the junction left unmatched. This CDR3 is CASSPQGASGYTF. As DNA, the CDR3 is TGTGCCAGCAGCCCACAGGGGGCGTCTGGCTACACCTTC. The whole variable domain, filled in from reference TRBV7-6 and TRBJ1-2, reads GAGVSQSPRYKVTKRGQDVALRCDPISGHVSLYWYRQALGQGPEFLTYFNYEAQQDKSGLPNDRFSAERPEGSISTLTIQRTEQRDSAMYRCASSPQGASGYTFGSGTRLTVV.

The chain couples TRBV5-6 to TRBJ1-2; maybe TRBD1 (6 bases). This CDR3 is 16 amino acids long. Germline lookup yields CDR1 SGHDT and CDR2 YYEEEE. The ends were cut back, 3 bases at V and 4 bases at J, with 19 bases in the middle. This chain's CDR3 is CASSSGHLGFGYGYTF. CDR3 nucleotides: TGTGCCAGCAGCTCGGGACACCTGGGTTTCGGCTATGGCTACACCTTC. The complete variable domain, with remaining parts taken from reference TRBV5-6 and TRBJ1-2, reads DAGVTQSPTHLIKTRGQQVTLRCSPKSGHDTVSWYQQALGQGPQFIFQYYEEEERQRGNFPDRFSGHQFPNYSSELNVNALLLGDSALYLCASSSGHLGFGYGYTFGSGTRLTVV.

The genes are TRBV4-1 and TRBJ2-1, with D possibly TRBD2 on 6 matching bases. Per germline, CDR1 MGHRA and CDR2 YSYEKL. V gave up 4 bases and J gave up 3 bases, with 13 bases separating them. This CDR3 comprises 15 residues. CDR3: CASSPDAGIYNEQFF. The CDR3, as DNA: TGCGCCAGCAGCCCCGACGCGGGGATCTACAATGAGCAGTTCTTC.

V gene TRBV7-2 combines with J gene TRBJ2-7, with a possible D match to TRBD1 (5 bases). V gave up 5 bases and J gave up 1 base, with 12 bases separating them. Germline V gene lookup returns CDR1 SGHTA and CDR2 FQGNSA. The length of the CDR3 is 14 residues. In nucleotides, the CDR3 is TGTGCCAGCAGCCCATCTGACAGTTCCTACGAGCAGTACTTC. It translates to CASSPSDSSYEQYF.

The chain couples TRBV7-3 to TRBJ2-2, with a possible D match to TRBD2 (6 bases). The CDR3 contains 18 residues. Germline CDR1 reads SGHTA; CDR2 reads FQGTGA. Trimming stripped 5 bases from V and 2 bases from J, with 21 bases between. The CDR3 here is CASSHRGGDPINTGELFF. CDR3 bases: TGTGCCAGCAGCCACCGAGGAGGGGACCCTATAAACACCGGGGAGCTGTTTTTT.

The rearrangement links TRBV13 to TRBJ1-4; D is possibly TRBD1 (6 bases). The V and J ends lost 5 bases and 5 bases respectively, with 12 bases between them. CDR1 PRHDT and CDR2 FYEKMQ come from the germline V gene (reference sequence). The CDR3 totals 14 residues. The CDR3 here is CASSTAGTNEKLFF. The DNA for the CDR3 is TGTGCCAGCAGCACTGCCGGGACAAATGAAAAACTGTTTTTT.

CDR3 sequence (DNA): TGTGCCAGTAGTATAGTTCGCAGCAGGGCCTACGAGCAGTACTTC. This codes for CASSIVRSRAYEQYF. This rearrangement joins TRBV19 to TRBJ2-7, with D possibly matching TRBD1 (5 bases). Trimming removed 1 base at V and 2 bases at J, with 12 bases between. The CDR3 covers 15 residues. The germline V gene encodes CDR1 LNHDA and CDR2 SQIVND (reference sequence). The complete variable domain, with remaining parts taken from reference TRBV19 and TRBJ2-7, reads DGGITQSPKYLFRKEGQNVTLSCEQNLNHDAMYWYRQDPGQGLRLIYYSQIVNDFQKGDIAEGYSVSREKKESFPLTVTSAQKNPTAFYLCASSIVRSRAYEQYFGPGTRLTVT.

The rearrangement uses TRBV19 and TRBJ2-2; TRBD1 agrees at 9 bases. The CDR3 consists of 15 residues. Germline V CDR1 and CDR2: LNHDA, SQIVND (reference sequence). V shed 4 bases, J shed 4 bases, and the junction held 4 bases outside the gene matches. Here the CDR3 reads CASSTRDRVTGELFF. CDR3 DNA: TGTGCCAGTAGTACCCGGGACAGGGTCACCGGGGAGCTGTTTTTT.

This clone occurred once. The J gene is TRBJ1-2, the V gene TRBV10-2, with TRBD1 identical over 7 bases. The CDR3 is made up of 14 amino acids. Germline CDR1 is WSHSY and CDR2 is SAAADI. Trimming at V came to 3 bases and at J to 5 bases, leaving 6 bases not matched to a gene. CDR3 loop: CASSESRGQYGYTF. The CDR3 DNA reads as TGCGCCAGCAGTGAATCGAGGGGGCAATATGGCTACACCTTC.

The gene calls are TRBV28 and TRBJ1-2, with D perhaps TRBD1 (5 bases). CDR1 is MDHEN and CDR2 is SYDVKM in the germline V gene. CDR3 length equals 14 residues. With 5 bases removed from V and 8 bases from J, the gap between germline ends came to 18 bases. The CDR3 is CASSPMGPLGGYTF. DNA of the CDR3: TGTGCCAGCAGTCCTATGGGGCCTTTAGGGGGCTACACCTTC.

This clone was seen a handful of times. The chain joins TRBV27 to TRBJ1-1; TRBD1 agrees at 7 bases. CDR3 length: 14 amino acids. From germline, CDR1 is MNHEY and CDR2 SMNVEV (reference sequence). With V trimmed by 6 bases and J by 6 bases, 10 bases remained unmatched. Here the CDR3 DNA reads TGTGCCAGCAGGGATCCGGGACAGTCACCTGAAGCTTTCTTT. Amino acids: CASRDPGQSPEAFF.

This chain connects TRBV7-2 to TRBJ2-3; tentative D call: TRBD2 (5 bases). This CDR3 contains 15 residues. Deletions cut 2 bases from V and 2 bases from J, with 11 bases between. In germline, CDR1 is SGHTA, CDR2 FQGNSA. The CDR3 sequence is CASSLNGRSTDTQYF. The CDR3 DNA reads as TGTGCCAGCAGCTTAAATGGGAGATCCACAGATACGCAGTATTTT.

This clone was seen just once. The V gene is TRBV7-6, the J gene TRBJ2-7; possibly TRBD2 for D (6 bases). Germline CDR1 is SGHVS and CDR2 is FNYEAQ. V dropped 4 bases and J dropped 7 bases, with 20 bases sitting between them. The CDR3 is made up of 15 amino acids. This chain's CDR3 is CASSSGEKGAREQYF. CDR3 in DNA: TGTGCCAGCAGCTCGGGAGAAAAAGGGGCGCGGGAGCAGTACTTC.

This chain connects TRBV5-1 to TRBJ2-1, with 9 bases that match TRBD2. The CDR3 has 15 residues. The V and J ends lost 4 bases and 5 bases, in that order; junction bases with no gene match: 7. The germline V gene encodes CDR1 SGHRS and CDR2 YFSETQ. The CDR3 loop is CASSPILAGNNEQFF. The CDR3 DNA sequence: TGCGCCAGCAGCCCCATTCTAGCGGGGAACAATGAGCAGTTCTTC.